Below, one TCR beta chain is given with its context. The germline V gene encodes CDR1 LNHDA and CDR2 SQIVND (reference sequence). Germline trimming cut 1 base from V and 7 bases from J; bases unmatched to any gene: 6. The CDR3 runs to 15 residues. The data derive from a study of blood T cell repertoires in COVID-19. Overall study context: The samples span acute and convalescent COVID-19 from the United States, Italy and Spain. T cells, B-cell-depleted T cells, or PBMCs provided the cDNA or gDNA that served as material.

Original handling: Amplification of reference gene primers provided the estimated nucleated cell counts. Clones were read by immunoSEQ multiplex PCR, and TCRdb kept only the in-frame ones, dropping some. D and trimming were read from the DNA, whereas the V and J calls and clone size are those reported in that table. This sample yields around 72,000 clones, of which 87% are seen a single time; more than 7.5% belongs to the top ten. The chain links TRBV19 to TRBJ1-5, with 8 bases aligning to TRBD1. The TCR comes from a man in his fifties or sixties with active COVID-19. The sequenced material came from peripheral blood. The CDR3 sequence is CASSIGQGRHQPQHF. The CDR3, as DNA: TGTGCCAGTAGTATAGGACAGGGGAGGCACCAGCCCCAGCATTTT.